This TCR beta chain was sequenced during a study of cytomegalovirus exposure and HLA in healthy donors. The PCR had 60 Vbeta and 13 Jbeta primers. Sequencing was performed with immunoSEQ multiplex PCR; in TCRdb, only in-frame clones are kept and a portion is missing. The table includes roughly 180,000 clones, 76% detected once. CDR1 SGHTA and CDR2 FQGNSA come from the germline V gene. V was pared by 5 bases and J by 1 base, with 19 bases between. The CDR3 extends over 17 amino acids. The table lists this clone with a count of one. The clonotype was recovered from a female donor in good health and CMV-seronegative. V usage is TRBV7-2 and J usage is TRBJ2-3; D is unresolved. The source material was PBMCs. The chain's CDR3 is CASSALPGVLGTDTQYF. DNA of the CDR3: TGTGCCAGCAGCGCTCTTCCCGGAGTCCTTGGCACAGATACGCAGTATTTT.